This T cell receptor beta chain was sequenced in a study of blood T cell repertoires in COVID-19. The authors' processing: Amplification of reference gene primers was used by the study to estimate nucleated cell counts. Here immunoSEQ multiplex PCR was the method, and the copy in TCRdb shows in-frame clones only, minus some. That table supplies the V and J calls and clone size; D and trimming were determined from the DNA. The sample has approximately 150,000 clones, about nine tenths seen once; the top ten hold 1.6%. CDR3 length equals 14 residues. CDR1 is MNHEY, CDR2 SVGEGT, per germline. Germline trimming cut 5 bases from V and 8 bases from J; bases unmatched to any gene: 6.

The sequencing sample was made of peripheral blood. The V and J genes are TRBV6-2 or TRBV6-3 and TRBJ1-6, with 7 nucleotides matching TRBD1. This TCR was sampled from a woman aged 45-60 years with acute or convalescent COVID-19. CDR3 region: CASSLQGWDSPLHF. CDR3 DNA: TGTGCCAGCAGTCTACAGGGGTGGGATTCACCCCTCCACTTT.